This TCR beta chain was recorded in a study of breast tumors, draining lymph nodes, adjacent tissues. Study-wide results and caveats: Luminal-like breast cancer showed significantly greater tumor-nontumor repertoire similarity than basal-like breast cancer did. Tumor T cell lymph node origin was a supported hypothesis, not proven. Tumor TCR diversity was below lymph nodes but above nontumor tissue. Findings are consistent with lymph node origin and intratumoral expansion of most tumor T cells.

In regard to this clonotype: Its antigen is not identified.

Samples came from axillary lymph nodes draining the breast cancer. TCRdb fed the multiplex PCR reads into MiXCR, producing one record per CDR3 protein. The table has 200,000 or so distinct CDR3 sequences, 30% to 40% seen once. The germline CDR1 and CDR2 sequences are SGHDT and YYEEEE. The CDR3 contains 18 residues. Trimming took 4 bases from V and 0 from J, leaving 17 bases between them. The TCR sequence derives from a female donor with breast cancer. Some clones in this sample may be carry-over from other donors' samples. The gene calls are TRBV5-6 and TRBJ2-6, with a tentative D call TRBD1 (7 bases). Sequencing input: axillary lymph node tissue. CDR3 coding DNA: TGTGCCAGCAGCACGGAGGGGGCCGGAACCTCTGGGGCCAACGTCCTGACTTTC. Encoded protein: CASSTEGAGTSGANVLTF.